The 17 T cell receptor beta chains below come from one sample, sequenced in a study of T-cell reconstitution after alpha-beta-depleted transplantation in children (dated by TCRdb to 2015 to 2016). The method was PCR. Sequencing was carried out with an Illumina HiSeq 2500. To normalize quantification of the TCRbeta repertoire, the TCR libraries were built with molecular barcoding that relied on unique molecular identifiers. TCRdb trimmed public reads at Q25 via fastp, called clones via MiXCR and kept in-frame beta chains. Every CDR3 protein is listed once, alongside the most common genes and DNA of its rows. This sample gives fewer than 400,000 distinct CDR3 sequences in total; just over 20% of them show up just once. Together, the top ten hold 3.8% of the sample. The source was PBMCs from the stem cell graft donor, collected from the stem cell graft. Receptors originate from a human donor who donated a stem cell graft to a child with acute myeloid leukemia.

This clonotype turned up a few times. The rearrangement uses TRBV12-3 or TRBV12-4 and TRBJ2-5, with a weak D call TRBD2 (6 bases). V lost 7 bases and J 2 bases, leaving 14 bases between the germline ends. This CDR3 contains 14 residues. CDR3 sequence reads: CASTATRAQETQYF. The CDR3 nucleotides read TGTGCCAGCACCGCGACTAGGGCGCAAGAGACCCAGTACTTC.

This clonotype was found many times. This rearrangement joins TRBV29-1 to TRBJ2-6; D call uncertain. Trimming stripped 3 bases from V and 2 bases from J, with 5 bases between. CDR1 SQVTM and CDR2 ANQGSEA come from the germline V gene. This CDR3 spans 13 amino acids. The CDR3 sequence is CSVEATGANVLTF. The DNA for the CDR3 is TGCAGCGTTGAGGCTACTGGGGCCAACGTCCTGACTTTC.

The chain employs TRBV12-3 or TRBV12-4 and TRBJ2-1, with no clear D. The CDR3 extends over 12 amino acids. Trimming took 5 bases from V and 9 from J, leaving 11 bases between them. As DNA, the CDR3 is TGTGCCAGCAGTCCCGCGCCCGGTGAGCAGTTCTTC. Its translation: CASSPAPGEQFF.

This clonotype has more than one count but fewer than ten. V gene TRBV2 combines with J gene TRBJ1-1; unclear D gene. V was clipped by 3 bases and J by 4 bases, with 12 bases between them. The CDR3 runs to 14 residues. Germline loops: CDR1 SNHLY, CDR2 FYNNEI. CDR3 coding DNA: TGTGCCAGCAGTGAGGGCATCATGGGCACTGAAGCTTTCTTT. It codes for CASSEGIMGTEAFF.

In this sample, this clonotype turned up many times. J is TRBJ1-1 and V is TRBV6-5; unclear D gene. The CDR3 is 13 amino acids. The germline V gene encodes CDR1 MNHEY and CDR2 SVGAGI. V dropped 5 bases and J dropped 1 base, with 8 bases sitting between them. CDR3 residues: CASSPGRNTEAFF. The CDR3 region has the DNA TGTGCCAGCAGTCCAGGAAGGAACACTGAAGCTTTCTTT.

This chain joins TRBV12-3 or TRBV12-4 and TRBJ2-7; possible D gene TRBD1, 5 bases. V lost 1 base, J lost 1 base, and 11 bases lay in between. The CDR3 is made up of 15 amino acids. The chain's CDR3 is CASSLDVDRSYEQYF. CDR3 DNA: TGTGCCAGCAGTTTAGACGTCGACAGATCCTACGAGCAGTACTTC.

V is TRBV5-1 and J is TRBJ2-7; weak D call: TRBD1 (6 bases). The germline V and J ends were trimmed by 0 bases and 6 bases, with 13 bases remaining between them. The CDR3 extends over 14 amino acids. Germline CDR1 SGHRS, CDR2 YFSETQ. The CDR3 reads CASSLGALQGEQYF. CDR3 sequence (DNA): TGCGCCAGCAGCTTGGGTGCCCTACAGGGCGAGCAGTACTTC.

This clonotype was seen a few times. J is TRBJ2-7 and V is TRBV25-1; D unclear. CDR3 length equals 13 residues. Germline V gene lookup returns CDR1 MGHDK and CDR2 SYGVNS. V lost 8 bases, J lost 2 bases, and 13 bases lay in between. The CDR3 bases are TGTGCCAGCCATCTCTCCGGTACCTACGAGCAGTACTTC. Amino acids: CASHLSGTYEQYF.

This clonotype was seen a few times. In DNA, the CDR3 is TGCAGTGCTAGCCGGGACAGTGAATCCGATCAGCCCCAGCATTTT. Encoded protein: CSASRDSESDQPQHF. The V call is TRBV20-1, the J call TRBJ1-5, with TRBD1 identical over 7 bases. Germline V gene lookup returns CDR1 DFQATT and CDR2 SNEGSKA (reference sequence). The V segment lost 3 bases and the J segment 5 bases; nucleotides outside the gene matches: 10. The CDR3 runs to 15 residues.

CDR3 DNA: TGCGCCAGCAGCCCCGACACAAATTCCTACGAGCAGTACTTC. Its protein product is CASSPDTNSYEQYF. The rearrangement links TRBV5-1 to TRBJ2-7; D unresolved. The V gene's germline CDR1 is SGHRS and CDR2 YFSETQ. With 4 bases removed from V and 1 base from J, the gap between germline ends came to 12 bases. The CDR3 is made up of 14 amino acids.

The chain's CDR3 is CATSDPDGTGQHEQFF. The CDR3 region has the DNA TGTGCCACCAGTGATCCCGACGGGACAGGGCAACATGAGCAGTTCTTC. The chain recombines TRBV24-1 with TRBJ2-1; TRBD1 aligns across 9 bases. With V trimmed by 3 bases and J by 8 bases, 10 bases remained unmatched. Germline CDR1 KGHDR, CDR2 SFDVKD. The CDR3 is 16 amino acids.

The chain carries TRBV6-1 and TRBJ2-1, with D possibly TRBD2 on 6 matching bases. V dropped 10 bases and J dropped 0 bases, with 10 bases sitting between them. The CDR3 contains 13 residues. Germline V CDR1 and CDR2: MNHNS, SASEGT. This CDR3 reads CATGGSSYNEQFF. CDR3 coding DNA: TGTGCCACCGGAGGGAGCTCCTACAATGAGCAGTTCTTC.

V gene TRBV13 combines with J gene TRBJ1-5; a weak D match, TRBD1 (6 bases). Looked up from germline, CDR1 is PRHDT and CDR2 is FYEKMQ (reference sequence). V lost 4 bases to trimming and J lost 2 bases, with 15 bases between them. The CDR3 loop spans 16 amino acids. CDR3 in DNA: TGTGCCAGCAGCTCCGACAGGTCGTCCGGCAATCAGCCCCAGCATTTT. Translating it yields CASSSDRSSGNQPQHF. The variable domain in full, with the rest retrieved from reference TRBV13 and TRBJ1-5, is AAGVIQSPRHLIKEKRETATLKCYPIPRHDTVYWYQQGPGQDPQFLISFYEKMQSDKGSIPDRFSAQQFSDYHSELNMSSLELGDSALYFCASSSDRSSGNQPQHFGDGTRLSIL.

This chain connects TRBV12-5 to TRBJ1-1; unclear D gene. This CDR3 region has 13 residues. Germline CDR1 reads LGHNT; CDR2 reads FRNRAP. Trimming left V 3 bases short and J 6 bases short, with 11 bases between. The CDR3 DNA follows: TGTGCTAGTGGTTTTCTGGCGAGGGCTGAAGCTTTCTTT. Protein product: CASGFLARAEAFF. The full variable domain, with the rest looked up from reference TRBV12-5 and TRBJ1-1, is DARVTQTPRHKVTEMGQEVTMRCQPILGHNTVFWYRQTMMQGLELLAYFRNRAPLDDSGMPKDRFSAEMPDATLATLKIQPSEPRDSAVYFCASGFLARAEAFFGQGTRLTVV.

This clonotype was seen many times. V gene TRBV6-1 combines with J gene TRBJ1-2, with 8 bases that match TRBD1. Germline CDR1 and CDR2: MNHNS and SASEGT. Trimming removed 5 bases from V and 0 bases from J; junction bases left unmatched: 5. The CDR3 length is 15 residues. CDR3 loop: CASSPQGATNYGYTF. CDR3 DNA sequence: TGTGCCAGCAGTCCTCAGGGGGCAACTAACTATGGCTACACCTTC.

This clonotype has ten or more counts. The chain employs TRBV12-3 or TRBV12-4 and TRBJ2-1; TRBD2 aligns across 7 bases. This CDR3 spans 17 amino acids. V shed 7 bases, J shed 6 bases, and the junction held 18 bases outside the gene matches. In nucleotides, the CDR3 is TGTGCCAGCATTTCGGAAGGGAGGGGCGGGCTTGGCAATGAGCAGTTCTTC. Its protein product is CASISEGRGGLGNEQFF.

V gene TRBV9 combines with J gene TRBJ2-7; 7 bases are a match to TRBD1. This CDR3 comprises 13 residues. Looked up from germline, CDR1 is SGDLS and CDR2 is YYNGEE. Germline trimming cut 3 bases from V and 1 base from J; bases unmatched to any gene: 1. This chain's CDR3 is CASSGDSSYEQYF. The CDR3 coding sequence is TGTGCCAGCAGCGGGGACAGTTCCTACGAGCAGTACTTC.